Below are 31 T cell receptor beta chains sequenced from a single sample in a study of cytomegalovirus exposure and HLA in healthy donors. Clones were sequenced by immunoSEQ multiplex PCR, and TCRdb holds only the in-frame ones, with some missing. The sample holds under 300,000 clones; approximately 86% are singletons and the top ten take approximately 1%. The sample consisted of PBMCs. All receptors derive from a woman in her late teens or twenties in good health and CMV-seronegative.

The chain has TRBV9 and TRBJ1-1; a weak D match, TRBD1 (6 bases). Deletions cut 0 bases from V and 5 bases from J, with 20 bases between. CDR3 length equals 17 residues. Germline loops: CDR1 SGDLS, CDR2 YYNGEE. CDR3 sequence (DNA): TGTGCCAGCAGCGTAGAGGAGGAAGGACCAGGGGTTACTGAAGCTTTCTTT. It specifies CASSVEEEGPGVTEAFF.

CDR3 residues: CASSVSTSGRAVETQYF. As DNA, the CDR3 is TGTGCCAGCAGCGTCTCGACTAGCGGGAGGGCCGTGGAGACCCAGTACTTC. J is TRBJ2-5 and V is TRBV9, with 14 positions matching TRBD2. The CDR3 totals 17 residues. After removal of 2 bases from V and 5 bases from J, the junction contained 8 bases not matched to a gene. The germline CDR1 and CDR2 sequences are SGDLS and YYNGEE.

CDR3 sequence: CASSTQLGSTVYNEQFF. The CDR3 DNA follows: TGCGCCAGCAGCACTCAACTTGGCTCCACAGTCTACAATGAGCAGTTCTTC. The chain carries TRBV5-1 and TRBJ2-1; D not certain. The V end lost 4 bases, the J end lost 3 bases, and 20 bases lay between the germline ends. The CDR3 runs 17 residues. From germline, CDR1 is SGHRS and CDR2 YFSETQ.

The CDR3 region has the DNA TGTGCCAGCAGCTCCTGGGACAGGGGATTCTATGGCTACACCTTC. Residues: CASSSWDRGFYGYTF. The gene calls are TRBV5-6 and TRBJ1-2, with 10 nucleotides matching TRBD1. V shed 3 bases and J 4 bases; nucleotides not matched to a gene: 6. The CDR3 runs 15 residues. Germline CDR1 SGHDT, CDR2 YYEEEE.

This chain uses TRBV19 with TRBJ1-2; 8 nucleotides agree with TRBD1. Germline V lookup: CDR1 LNHDA, CDR2 SQIVND (reference sequence). The CDR3 is 11 amino acids. V was clipped by 6 bases and J by 8 bases; unmatched bases: 2. The CDR3 nucleotides read TGTGCCAGTAGGACAGGGGAAGGCTACACCTTC. It is translated as CASRTGEGYTF.

The CDR3: CASSVAASFSTDTQYF. Written as DNA, the CDR3 is TGTGCCAGCAGCGTAGCCGCTAGCTTCAGCACAGATACGCAGTATTTT. V is TRBV9 and J is TRBJ2-3; D perhaps matches TRBD2 (5 bases). The germline V gene has CDR1 SGDLS and CDR2 YYNGEE. This CDR3 contains 16 residues. The V gene lost 0 bases and the J gene lost 0 bases, with 11 bases spanning the gap.

V and J are TRBV6-6 and TRBJ2-3; perhaps TRBD1 as D (6 bases). The CDR3 sequence is 13 residues long. Germline-derived CDR1 and CDR2 are MNHNY and SVGAGI (reference sequence). The V gene lost 6 bases and the J gene lost 4 bases, with 11 bases spanning the gap. The CDR3, as DNA: TGTGCCAGCAGCTTGAGGACAGCAGATACGCAGTATTTT. As protein: CASSLRTADTQYF.

The chain couples TRBV10-3 to TRBJ2-7, with a tentative D call TRBD2 (5 bases). CDR1 is ENHRY, CDR2 SYGVKD, per germline. The ends were cut back, 6 bases at V and 0 bases at J, with 12 bases in the middle. The CDR3 runs to 14 residues. This chain's CDR3 is CAISLALSSYEQYF. For the CDR3, the DNA is TGTGCCATCAGCCTAGCCCTGAGCTCCTACGAGCAGTACTTC.

The chain employs TRBV21-1 and TRBJ2-7; TRBD2 is taken as the D call from the table, unchecked against the DNA. TRBV21-1 is recorded as a pseudogene. The CDR3 runs to 12 residues. As DNA, the CDR3 is TGTGCCAGCAGCAAAGGCGGCTACGAGCAGTACTTC. Its protein is CASSKGGYEQYF.

The chain couples TRBV6-5 to TRBJ2-7, with a weak D call TRBD1 (6 bases). Germline V lookup: CDR1 MNHEY, CDR2 SVGAGI. CDR3 length: 15 amino acids. The V and J ends lost 6 bases and 1 base respectively, with 16 bases between them. CDR3 bases: TGTGCCAGCAGAGAGTACAGGGCGGCGTCCTACGAGCAGTACTTC. Protein sequence: CASREYRAASYEQYF.

The chain couples TRBV7-9 to TRBJ1-1; D gene unclear. V lost 1 base and J lost 10, with 10 bases in between. CDR1 is SEHNR, CDR2 FQNEAQ, per germline (reference sequence). This CDR3 region has 12 residues. CDR3 DNA sequence: TGTGCCAGCAGCTTAGTAGAGGGCGCAGCTTTCTTT. Protein product: CASSLVEGAAFF.

The chain links TRBV29-1 to TRBJ2-3; 10 bases agree with TRBD2. The CDR3 is made up of 14 amino acids. Looked up from germline, CDR1 is SQVTM and CDR2 is ANQGSEA. Trimming cost V 5 bases and J 3 bases; bases outside gene matches: 5. CDR3 bases: TGCAGCGTTTCCGGGACTAGCGAAACAGATACGCAGTATTTT. Its protein product is CSVSGTSETDTQYF.

This clone was seen a handful of times. This chain links TRBV19 with TRBJ2-7; 8 bases line up with TRBD1. This CDR3 has 14 amino acids. V lost 5 bases to trimming and J lost 5 bases; unmatched junction nucleotides: 8. Germline lookup yields CDR1 LNHDA and CDR2 SQIVND (reference sequence). CDR3 loop: CASSLRTGINEQYF. Here the CDR3 DNA reads TGTGCCAGTAGTCTCCGGACAGGGATCAACGAGCAGTACTTC.

The rearrangement joins TRBV4-3 to TRBJ2-1, with 12 bases aligning to TRBD2. The ends lost 4 bases at V and 5 bases at J; junction bases unmatched: 3. Germline V gene data show CDR1 as LGHNA and CDR2 as YSLEER. The CDR3 spans 15 residues. The CDR3 spells CASSRLAGGHNEQFF. Here the CDR3 DNA reads TGCGCCAGCAGCCGTCTAGCGGGGGGGCACAATGAGCAGTTCTTC.

The CDR3 region has the DNA TGTGCCAGCAGTGACAGGGGATACGAGCAGTACTTC. Translated: CASSDRGYEQYF. The chain combines TRBV6-5 with TRBJ2-7; 8 bases fit TRBD1. In germline, CDR1 is MNHEY, CDR2 SVGAGI. The CDR3 spans 12 residues. Trimming took 5 bases from V and 4 from J; bases not matched to a gene: 1.

This sequence joins TRBV15 and TRBJ1-5; 8 nucleotides align to TRBD1. Germline assignment: CDR1 LNHNV and CDR2 YYDKDF (reference sequence). This CDR3 comprises 15 residues. V shed 4 bases, J shed 3 bases, and the junction held 5 bases outside the gene matches. The CDR3 is CATSIETGDNQPQHF. The CDR3 DNA reads as TGTGCCACCAGCATTGAGACAGGGGACAATCAGCCCCAGCATTTT.

The V and J genes are TRBV19 and TRBJ2-2, with 7 positions matching TRBD1. Germline CDR1 and CDR2: LNHDA and SQIVND (reference sequence). The CDR3 totals 15 residues. V shed 5 bases, J shed 2 bases, and the junction held 5 bases outside the gene matches. The DNA for the CDR3 is TGTGCCAGTAGTCCGGGGACAGTTAACACCGGGGAGCTGTTTTTT. Its protein is CASSPGTVNTGELFF.

This clone was detected once. The CDR3 sequence is CASNVHGGGNQPQHF. The DNA of the CDR3 is TGTGCCAGCAATGTCCACGGGGGGGGTAATCAGCCCCAGCATTTT. This rearrangement joins TRBV2 to TRBJ1-5; D may be TRBD1 (5 bases). This CDR3 has 15 amino acids. The germline V gene encodes CDR1 SNHLY and CDR2 FYNNEI. The V gene lost 7 bases and the J gene lost 4 bases, with 17 bases spanning the gap.

This chain uses TRBV19 with TRBJ1-5, with D uncertain. CDR3 length: 12 residues. CDR1 is LNHDA, CDR2 SQIVND, per germline (reference sequence). The V end was cut by 5 bases, the J end by 1 base, with 3 bases between. The CDR3 is CASSRSNQPQHF. The CDR3 nucleotides read TGTGCCAGTAGTCGGAGCAATCAGCCCCAGCATTTT. Full variable domain (outside the CDR3, taken from reference TRBV19 and TRBJ1-5): DGGITQSPKYLFRKEGQNVTLSCEQNLNHDAMYWYRQDPGQGLRLIYYSQIVNDFQKGDIAEGYSVSREKKESFPLTVTSAQKNPTAFYLCASSRSNQPQHFGDGTRLSIL.

About this clone itself: Other DNA sequences of this sample code for an identical CDR3. The chain employs TRBV5-1 and TRBJ1-1; 7 positions agree with TRBD1. J was trimmed by 0 bases and V by 2 bases; bases with no gene match: 4. The CDR3 is 15 amino acids. Germline CDR1 reads SGHRS; CDR2 reads YFSETQ. The CDR3 spells CASSLTGTVNTEAFF. CDR3 DNA sequence: TGCGCCAGCAGCTTAACCGGGACAGTGAACACTGAAGCTTTCTTT.

The chain combines TRBV6-4 with TRBJ1-1; no reliable D call. CDR1 and CDR2 from the germline V gene are MRHNA and SNTAGT. Trimming stripped 5 bases from V and 1 base from J, with 17 bases between. The CDR3 spans 16 residues. DNA for the CDR3: TGTGCCAGCAGTTTCTTCGGAAGGGAGGGGAACACTGAAGCTTTCTTT. Translating gives CASSFFGREGNTEAFF.

This clone has a single count. The genes are TRBV15 and TRBJ1-2; D uncertain. This CDR3 region has 12 residues. Germline assignment: CDR1 LNHNV and CDR2 YYDKDF (reference sequence). V was pared by 6 bases and J by 3 bases, with 8 bases between. CDR3 sequence reads: CATSFGDYGYTF. In DNA, the CDR3 is TGTGCCACCAGTTTCGGTGACTATGGCTACACCTTC.

This chain joins TRBV12-5 and TRBJ2-1; no clear D gene. V was trimmed by 3 bases and J by 0 bases, leaving 9 bases between them. This CDR3 contains 15 residues. The germline V gene encodes CDR1 LGHNT and CDR2 FRNRAP. This CDR3 is CASGFTAISYNEQFF. CDR3 nucleotides: TGTGCTAGTGGTTTTACAGCTATCTCCTACAATGAGCAGTTCTTC.

This rearrangement joins TRBV7-8 to TRBJ2-5; TRBD2 matches 7 bases. The CDR3 extends over 17 amino acids. The V gene's germline CDR1 is SGHVS and CDR2 FQNEAQ. V shed 5 bases, J shed 2 bases, and the junction held 14 bases outside the gene matches. The CDR3 is CASSQTSGEGRQETQYF. CDR3 sequence (DNA): TGTGCCAGCAGCCAAACCAGCGGGGAGGGCCGTCAAGAGACCCAGTACTTC.

The V and J genes are TRBV11-2 and TRBJ1-5, with 8 bases matching TRBD1. CDR1 is SGHAT, CDR2 FQNNGV, per germline. CDR3 length: 15 amino acids. The V segment lost 5 bases and the J segment 4 bases; nucleotides outside the gene matches: 7. The CDR3 DNA sequence: TGTGCCAGCAGCCTAGGACAGGGCGGGAATCAGCCCCAGCATTTT. This sequence encodes CASSLGQGGNQPQHF.

V is TRBV12-2 and J is TRBJ1-2. TRBV12-2 is noted as a pseudogene. The CDR3 contains 15 residues. CDR3 sequence: CASRTPGEGLYGYTF. The CDR3 DNA is TGTGCAAGTCGCACGCCAGGGGAGGGCCTCTATGGCTACACCTTC.

This clone was recorded once. V is TRBV19 and J is TRBJ2-3, with D unresolved. V was shortened by 5 bases and J by 6 bases, with 15 bases between the two germline ends. CDR1 and CDR2 from the germline V gene are LNHDA and SQIVND (reference sequence). This CDR3 is built from 14 residues. The chain's CDR3 is CASSLTPVWDTQYF. In DNA, the CDR3 is TGTGCCAGTAGTCTCACCCCGGTTTGGGATACGCAGTATTTT.

The CDR3 loop is CASSPDPAPRDEQFF. For the CDR3, the DNA is TGTGCCAGCAGCCCAGACCCGGCCCCCCGGGATGAGCAGTTCTTC. The rearrangement links TRBV7-8 to TRBJ2-1; D is ambiguous. CDR3 length equals 15 residues. The V gene lost 5 bases and the J gene lost 8 bases, with 19 bases spanning the gap. Germline CDR1 reads SGHVS; CDR2 reads FQNEAQ.

This sequence joins TRBV10-3 and TRBJ2-3; 9 bases match TRBD1. From germline, CDR1 is ENHRY and CDR2 SYGVKD. The V and J ends lost 10 bases and 0 bases, in that order; junction bases with no gene match: 5. There are 14 residues in the CDR3. The CDR3 region is CASQQGASTDTQYF. The CDR3, as DNA: TGTGCCAGCCAACAGGGGGCTAGCACAGATACGCAGTATTTT.

The chain couples TRBV6-5 to TRBJ1-1; maybe TRBD1 (5 bases). The CDR3 is 15 residues long. Deletions cut 6 bases from V and 5 bases from J, with 19 bases between. Germline V gene lookup returns CDR1 MNHEY and CDR2 SVGAGI. The CDR3 is CASRRGQGGSTEAFF. Here the CDR3 DNA reads TGTGCCAGCAGACGGGGCCAGGGAGGGAGTACTGAAGCTTTCTTT.

This clone was seen once. The chain is built from TRBV30 and TRBJ2-7; D is ambiguous. Germline CDR1 and CDR2: GTSNPN and SVGIG (reference sequence). The CDR3 sequence is 16 residues long. V was shortened by 3 bases and J by 0 bases, with 18 bases between the two germline ends. The CDR3: CAWSAPVEEFSYEQYF. The DNA for the CDR3 is TGTGCCTGGAGCGCCCCCGTTGAGGAGTTCTCCTACGAGCAGTACTTC.